This T cell receptor (beta chain) was identified during a study of blood T cell repertoires in COVID-19. Background on the study: The cDNA or gDNA used as material had been derived from T cells, B-cell-depleted T cells, or PBMCs.

Original processing notes: Nucleated cell counts were estimated from reference gene primer amplification. Assay used: immunoSEQ multiplex PCR; TCRdb lists only in-frame clones, some missing. V, J and clone size were drawn from that table, and D and trimming were deduced from the DNA. Among 150,000 to 200,000 clones, about nine tenths were seen once, and the ten largest hold approximately 0.5%. The CDR3 has 14 amino acids. The trim removed 1 base at V and 9 bases at J, leaving 6 bases unmatched. CDR1 is SGHDT, CDR2 YYEEEE, per germline. V gene TRBV5-6 combines with J gene TRBJ2-4, with 8 bases that match TRBD2. This TCR was recovered from a man aged 50-59 years with acute or convalescent COVID-19. The sequencing sample was made of peripheral blood. CDR3 coding DNA: TGTGCCAGCAGCTTGTCCGGGACTAGGGGCATTCAGTACTTC. It specifies CASSLSGTRGIQYF. Full variable domain (outside the CDR3, taken from reference TRBV5-6 and TRBJ2-4): DAGVTQSPTHLIKTRGQQVTLRCSPKSGHDTVSWYQQALGQGPQFIFQYYEEEERQRGNFPDRFSGHQFPNYSSELNVNALLLGDSALYLCASSLSGTRGIQYFGAGTRLSVL.